The 28 T cell receptor beta chains listed next were all sequenced from one sample in a study of OX40 agonist ivuxolimab in advanced cancers. The library was built by means of the immunoSEQ multiplex PCR assay. TCRdb obtained this table from immuneACCESS and retained in-frame rearrangements with V and J assigned. These tables miss some clones; where compared with another copy, unresolved V genes account for less than half of the shortfall, and the remainder is unexplained. Recorded for this sample are about 73,000 clones; roughly nine tenths of them occurred a single time. The ten biggest clones cover 0.44% of the sample. Sequenced material: CD4+ or CD8+ T cells sorted from blood, taken in a trial of the OX40 agonist ivuxolimab. The source of these receptors is an adult with an advanced solid tumor such as melanoma, head and neck, liver or kidney cancer.

This chain connects TRBV25-1 to TRBJ2-2; no definite D call. Trimming took off 2 bases at V and 1 base at J, with 5 bases between the two ends. The CDR3 extends over 14 amino acids. Germline lookup yields CDR1 MGHDK and CDR2 SYGVNS. The CDR3 sequence: CASSETRNTGELFF. The CDR3 nucleotides read TGTGCCAGCAGTGAAACAAGGAACACCGGGGAGCTGTTTTTT.

The CDR3 DNA is TGTGCCAGCAGCTTATTAACTCAGCCCCAGCATTTT. It is translated as CASSLLTQPQHF. The chain links TRBV7-2 to TRBJ1-5, with D uncertain. The CDR3 is made up of 12 amino acids. Trimming pared 2 bases from V and 6 bases from J, leaving 5 bases between. In germline, CDR1 is SGHTA, CDR2 FQGNSA.

This clone was counted only a few times. The V and J genes are TRBV4-1 and TRBJ1-1, with D uncertain. Germline values: CDR1 MGHRA, CDR2 YSYEKL. Trimming left V 5 bases short and J 0 bases short, with 16 bases between. The CDR3 runs to 16 residues. CDR3 in amino acids: CASSGVGFLVNTEAFF. DNA of the CDR3: TGCGCCAGCAGCGGGGTTGGTTTTCTCGTGAACACTGAAGCTTTCTTT.

The chain recombines TRBV10-2 with TRBJ2-7, with D possibly TRBD2 on 6 matching bases. The germline gives CDR1 WSHSY, CDR2 SAAADI. Between the trimmed V and J ends, which lost 4 bases and 3 bases, there was a span of 16 bases. The CDR3 contains 15 residues. CDR3: CASSGGTGSNYEQYF. The DNA for the CDR3 is TGCGCCAGCAGTGGGGGGACTGGCAGCAACTACGAGCAGTACTTC.

The rearrangement uses TRBV5-1 and TRBJ2-5; D perhaps matches TRBD1 (6 bases). Trimming left V 4 bases short and J 4 bases short, with 14 bases between. The CDR3 consists of 14 residues. The germline V gene has CDR1 SGHRS and CDR2 YFSETQ. CDR3 loop: CASSKDRGTETQYF. The CDR3 DNA follows: TGCGCCAGCAGCAAAGATAGGGGGACAGAGACCCAGTACTTC.

V gene TRBV18 combines with J gene TRBJ1-5; a weak D match, TRBD1 (5 bases). V lost 2 bases to trimming and J lost 0 bases, with 5 bases between them. Germline loops: CDR1 KGHSH, CDR2 LQKENI. The CDR3 loop spans 14 amino acids. The DNA for the CDR3 is TGTGCCAGCTCACCAGGGGGTAGCAATCAGCCCCAGCATTTT. The encoded protein is CASSPGGSNQPQHF.

The rearrangement uses TRBV27 and TRBJ1-1, with no clear D. From germline, CDR1 is MNHEY and CDR2 SMNVEV (reference sequence). With 8 bases removed from V and 1 base from J, the gap between germline ends came to 11 bases. This CDR3 has 13 residues. CDR3 bases: TGTGCCAGCTGGCGGGCGGGGAACACTGAAGCTTTCTTT. It translates to CASWRAGNTEAFF.

The rearrangement links TRBV6-5 to TRBJ2-7; TRBD1 matches 9 bases. Losses at the gene ends were 6 bases for V and 5 bases for J; bases not matched to a gene: 5. Looked up from germline, CDR1 is MNHEY and CDR2 is SVGAGI. The CDR3 contains 13 residues. The DNA for the CDR3 is TGTGCCAGCAGCCGGGACAGGGTTGACGAGCAGTACTTC. It specifies CASSRDRVDEQYF.

This clone was picked up one time. The CDR3 coding sequence is TGTGCCAGCAGCGCAGAGCAGGGTGCCGGGGAGCTGTTTTTT. Translated: CASSAEQGAGELFF. The genes are TRBV9 and TRBJ2-2, with D perhaps matching TRBD1 (5 bases). The CDR3 extends over 14 amino acids. Trimming took 3 bases from V and 6 from J, leaving 12 bases between them. CDR1 and CDR2 from the germline V gene are SGDLS and YYNGEE.

The chain recombines TRBV11-3 with TRBJ2-3; D ambiguous. Germline V gives CDR1 SGHNT, CDR2 YENEEA. This CDR3 is built from 14 residues. Trimming removed 2 bases from V and 0 bases from J, with 6 bases in between. The CDR3 here is CASSLLASTDTQYF. The CDR3 coding sequence is TGTGCCAGCAGCTTATTAGCAAGCACAGATACGCAGTATTTT.

V usage is TRBV5-1 and J usage is TRBJ2-7, with 7 bases that match TRBD2. This CDR3 contains 14 residues. The ends lost 3 bases at V and 2 bases at J; junction bases unmatched: 5. Germline CDR1 and CDR2: SGHRS and YFSETQ. The CDR3 coding sequence is TGCGCCAGCAGCTGGGGGGGAGACCCCTACGAGCAGTACTTC. Protein sequence: CASSWGGDPYEQYF.

J is TRBJ2-1 and V is TRBV7-2; 7 bases are a match to TRBD2. Looked up from germline, CDR1 is SGHTA and CDR2 is FQGNSA. The CDR3 totals 14 residues. After removal of 4 bases from V and 7 bases from J, the junction contained 7 bases not matched to a gene. CDR3 loop: CASSWRTSENEQFF. CDR3 nucleotides: TGTGCCAGCAGCTGGAGAACTAGCGAGAATGAGCAGTTCTTC.

This rearrangement joins TRBV19 to TRBJ2-2; D not resolved. Looked up from germline, CDR1 is LNHDA and CDR2 is SQIVND (reference sequence). CDR3 length: 12 amino acids. Deletions cut 3 bases from V and 4 bases from J, with 3 bases between. CDR3 nucleotide sequence: TGTGCCAGTAGTATTTCCACCGGGGAGCTGTTTTTT. Protein product: CASSISTGELFF. Full variable domain (remainder filled in from reference TRBV19 and TRBJ2-2): DGGITQSPKYLFRKEGQNVTLSCEQNLNHDAMYWYRQDPGQGLRLIYYSQIVNDFQKGDIAEGYSVSREKKESFPLTVTSAQKNPTAFYLCASSISTGELFFGEGSRLTVL.

This chain uses TRBV30 with TRBJ2-7; D ambiguous. CDR1 GTSNPN and CDR2 SVGIG come from the germline V gene (reference sequence). Trimming shortened V by 0 bases and J by 10 bases, and 19 bases separated the two germline ends. This CDR3 region has 14 residues. The CDR3 DNA sequence: TGTGCCTGGAGTGTCACGAAAACTGTATCTCGCCAGTACTTC. Translation: CAWSVTKTVSRQYF.

In nucleotides, the CDR3 is TGCGCCAGCAGTTCAGCGGGACCTCCCTACGAGCAGTACTTC. It is translated as CASSSAGPPYEQYF. This chain uses TRBV10-1 with TRBJ2-7, with 7 bases that match TRBD2. This CDR3 has 14 amino acids. Germline CDR1 WNHNN, CDR2 SYGVQD (reference sequence). Losses at the gene ends were 5 bases for V and 2 bases for J; bases not matched to a gene: 6.

This clone occurred a few times. The genes are TRBV6-6 and TRBJ1-5, with D possibly matching TRBD1 (5 bases). Looked up from germline, CDR1 is MNHNY and CDR2 is SVGAGI (reference sequence). This CDR3 contains 14 residues. With 7 bases removed from V and 0 bases from J, the gap between germline ends came to 10 bases. CDR3 in DNA: TGTGCCAGCAACACAGGATATAGCAATCAGCCCCAGCATTTT. Translated: CASNTGYSNQPQHF.

The V call is TRBV10-1, the J call TRBJ2-1; 10 bases are a match to TRBD2. After removal of 4 bases from V and 4 bases from J, the junction contained 4 bases not matched to a gene. Germline CDR1 and CDR2: WNHNN and SYGVQD (reference sequence). The CDR3 length is 15 residues. This chain's CDR3 is CASSVTSGIYNEQFF. The CDR3 DNA reads as TGCGCCAGCAGTGTAACTAGCGGGATTTACAATGAGCAGTTCTTC.

The chain recombines TRBV7-2 with TRBJ2-1; D ambiguous. Looked up from germline, CDR1 is SGHTA and CDR2 is FQGNSA. V lost 5 bases and J 0 bases, leaving 11 bases between the germline ends. This CDR3 comprises 15 residues. The CDR3 DNA reads TGTGCCAGCAGCCCAGTTACGAGCTCCTACAATGAGCAGTTCTTC. Residues: CASSPVTSSYNEQFF.

CDR3 coding DNA: TGCAGCGGAGGGGGTAGCACAGATACGCAGTATTTT. Residues: CSGGGSTDTQYF. The chain recombines TRBV29-1 with TRBJ2-3; weak D call: TRBD1 (6 bases). This CDR3 is built from 12 residues. CDR1 and CDR2 from the germline V gene are SQVTM and ANQGSEA. V dropped 7 bases and J dropped 0 bases, with 8 bases sitting between them.

The rearrangement uses TRBV11-3 and TRBJ2-7; 7 nucleotides line up with TRBD2. The CDR3 is 14 residues long. V dropped 10 bases and J dropped 0; count of bases not matched to a gene: 9. CDR1 and CDR2 (germline): SGHNT, YENEEA. CDR3 sequence (DNA): TGTGCCAATCCGCTAGCGGTACTCTCCTACGAGCAGTACTTC. This translates into CANPLAVLSYEQYF.

V and J are TRBV4-1 and TRBJ2-1; D might be TRBD1 or TRBD2, each matching 5 bases. Germline assignment: CDR1 MGHRA and CDR2 YSYEKL. Trimming cost V 2 bases and J 3 bases, with 11 bases left between them. The CDR3 runs 15 residues. The CDR3 loop is CASSQTRDRYNEQFF. CDR3 coding DNA: TGCGCCAGCAGCCAAACCCGGGACCGCTACAATGAGCAGTTCTTC.

The chain couples TRBV11-2 to TRBJ1-3, with D uncertain. Trimming cost V 1 base and J 0 bases, with 13 bases left between them. In germline, CDR1 is SGHAT, CDR2 FQNNGV. CDR3 size: 17 residues. CDR3 region: CASSLGLDWLSGNTIYF. The CDR3 DNA sequence: TGTGCCAGCAGCTTAGGCTTGGACTGGCTCTCTGGAAACACCATATATTTT.

This chain uses TRBV30 with TRBJ2-3; 8 nucleotides line up with TRBD2. The V gene end was trimmed by 6 bases and the J gene end by 0 bases; junction bases not matched to a gene: 2. CDR1 is GTSNPN, CDR2 SVGIG, per germline (reference sequence). The CDR3 consists of 13 residues. CDR3 sequence reads: CACPSGSTDTQYF. The CDR3 coding sequence is TGTGCCTGCCCTAGCGGGAGCACAGATACGCAGTATTTT.

The chain employs TRBV30 and TRBJ2-2; TRBD2 agrees at 8 bases. The length of the CDR3 is 15 residues. V gave up 5 bases and J gave up 6 bases; unmatched junction bases: 11. Germline V gives CDR1 GTSNPN, CDR2 SVGIG (reference sequence). CDR3 nucleotide sequence: TGTGCCTGGGGTCCCGGGACTAGTAGTCCCGGGGAGCTGTTTTTT. Its translation is CAWGPGTSSPGELFF.

J is TRBJ2-3 and V is TRBV6-1; 9 bases match TRBD2. V dropped 10 bases and J dropped 4; count of bases not matched to a gene: 9. The CDR3 is made up of 14 amino acids. CDR1 is MNHNS and CDR2 is SASEGT in the germline V gene. CDR3 loop: CATEGTSSADTQYF. In DNA form, the CDR3 reads TGTGCCACCGAAGGGACTAGCAGCGCAGATACGCAGTATTTT.

The J gene is TRBJ2-1, the V gene TRBV12-5; 10 positions match TRBD1. Germline loops: CDR1 LGHNT, CDR2 FRNRAP. The CDR3 consists of 15 residues. Trimming at V came to 7 bases and at J to 5 bases, leaving 8 bases not matched to a gene. The CDR3 loop is CASENDRGLNNEQFF. CDR3 nucleotides: TGTGCTAGTGAAAACGACAGGGGGCTTAACAATGAGCAGTTCTTC.

The chain's CDR3 is CASSRQVSNQPQHF. The CDR3 DNA is TGTGCCAGCTCACGCCAGGTTAGCAATCAGCCCCAGCATTTT. J is TRBJ1-5 and V is TRBV18; D uncertain. V dropped 4 bases and J dropped 0 bases, with 7 bases sitting between them. The CDR3 consists of 14 residues. Per germline, CDR1 KGHSH and CDR2 LQKENI.

This sequence joins TRBV5-1 and TRBJ2-6; D is perhaps TRBD1 or TRBD2 (6 bases each). The V end lost 0 bases, the J end lost 2 bases, and 12 bases lay between the germline ends. This CDR3 has 17 residues. Germline CDR1 is SGHRS and CDR2 is YFSETQ. The CDR3 region has the DNA TGCGCCAGCAGCTTGGATTGGGGGGCAACTGGGGCCAACGTCCTGACTTTC. It translates to CASSLDWGATGANVLTF.